This passage covers 15 T cell receptor beta chains from one sample sequenced in a study of blood T cell repertoires in COVID-19. Sequencing used immunoSEQ multiplex PCR; TCRdb keeps in-frame clones, though not all of them. The table records under 150,000 clones, approximately 85% of them present only once. Sequenced: peripheral blood. The source is a woman aged 55-75 years with COVID-19, enrolled during active disease.

This rearrangement joins TRBV27 to TRBJ2-7; 7 positions agree with TRBD1. Germline V gives CDR1 MNHEY, CDR2 SMNVEV (reference sequence). Trimming cost V 1 base and J 1 base; bases outside gene matches: 4. The CDR3 is 15 residues long. This CDR3 reads CASSLYGRGSYEQYF. For the CDR3, the DNA is TGTGCCAGCAGTTTATATGGCAGGGGGTCCTACGAGCAGTACTTC.

The chain links TRBV5-4 to TRBJ2-5, with 8 bases matching TRBD1. The CDR3 is 15 residues long. V dropped 4 bases and J dropped 4; count of bases not matched to a gene: 9. CDR1 and CDR2 from the germline V gene are SGHNT and YYREEE (reference sequence). In nucleotides, the CDR3 is TGTGCCAGCAGCCGGACAGAACAGGGGGTAGAGACCCAGTACTTC. The encoded protein is CASSRTEQGVETQYF.

The chain is built from TRBV27 and TRBJ2-6; 12 bases are a match to TRBD1. The length of the CDR3 is 17 residues. Trimming took 5 bases from V and 3 from J; bases not matched to a gene: 5. The germline CDR1 and CDR2 sequences are MNHEY and SMNVEV (reference sequence). The chain's CDR3 is CASSRGTGGLGANVLTF. CDR3 bases: TGTGCCAGCAGTCGCGGGACAGGGGGCCTTGGGGCCAACGTCCTGACTTTC. The complete variable domain, with remaining parts taken from reference TRBV27 and TRBJ2-6, reads EAQVTQNPRYLITVTGKKLTVTCSQNMNHEYMSWYRQDPGLGLRQIYYSMNVEVTDKGDVPEGYKVSRKEKRNFPLILESPSPNQTSLYFCASSRGTGGLGANVLTFGAGSRLTVL.

The CDR3 DNA reads TGTGCCAGCAGCGACCGGACAGGGACTAATCAGCCCCAGCATTTT. It codes for CASSDRTGTNQPQHF. The genes are TRBV7-9 and TRBJ1-5, with 8 nucleotides matching TRBD1. The CDR3 spans 15 residues. V dropped 5 bases and J dropped 4; count of bases not matched to a gene: 7. Germline lookup yields CDR1 SEHNR and CDR2 FQNEAQ (reference sequence).

The genes are TRBV9 and TRBJ2-1; TRBD2 aligns across 11 bases. This CDR3 spans 15 amino acids. CDR1 SGDLS and CDR2 YYNGEE come from the germline V gene. The V segment lost 3 bases and the J segment 2 bases; nucleotides outside the gene matches: 1. The CDR3 protein is CASSGGLAAYNEQFF. The CDR3 DNA is TGTGCCAGCAGCGGGGGACTAGCGGCCTACAATGAGCAGTTCTTC.

This chain connects TRBV19 to TRBJ2-4, with TRBD2 matching 10 bases. There are 17 residues in the CDR3. The V gene end was trimmed by 3 bases and the J gene end by 5 bases; junction bases not matched to a gene: 10. In germline, CDR1 is LNHDA, CDR2 SQIVND (reference sequence). The CDR3 here is CASSMALAGTGQNIQYF. The CDR3 DNA follows: TGTGCCAGTAGTATGGCACTAGCGGGGACAGGCCAAAACATTCAGTACTTC.

The gene calls are TRBV7-9 and TRBJ2-4; 11 bases fit TRBD1. Germline-derived CDR1 and CDR2 are SEHNR and FQNEAQ (reference sequence). The CDR3 loop spans 17 amino acids. Losses at the gene ends were 4 bases for V and 1 base for J; bases not matched to a gene: 6. Here the CDR3 reads CASSSGTGGSAKNIQYF. Here the CDR3 DNA reads TGTGCCAGCAGCTCAGGGACAGGGGGGTCGGCCAAAAACATTCAGTACTTC.

The J gene is TRBJ2-3, the V gene TRBV5-5; TRBD2 is a possible D gene (5 bases). The CDR3 contains 13 residues. V dropped 0 bases and J dropped 3 bases, with 5 bases sitting between them. Germline V CDR1 and CDR2: SGHKS, YYEKEE (reference sequence). Here the CDR3 reads CASSLGGTDTQYF. CDR3 bases: TGTGCCAGCAGCTTGGGCGGGACAGATACGCAGTATTTT.

The chain carries TRBV11-3 and TRBJ2-2, with 7 nucleotides matching TRBD1. V was clipped by 4 bases and J by 1 base; unmatched bases: 0. Germline assignment: CDR1 SGHNT and CDR2 YENEEA. There are 14 residues in the CDR3. CDR3: CASSWDRNTGELFF. The CDR3 DNA reads as TGTGCCAGCAGCTGGGACAGGAACACCGGGGAGCTGTTTTTT.

The J gene is TRBJ1-3, the V gene TRBV10-3, with D uncertain. Germline CDR1 and CDR2: ENHRY and SYGVKD. This CDR3 contains 14 residues. The germline V and J ends were trimmed by 2 bases and 0 bases, with 5 bases remaining between them. CDR3: CAISENFSGNTIYF. DNA for the CDR3: TGTGCCATCAGTGAGAACTTCTCTGGAAACACCATATATTTT.

This clone has a single count. This chain connects TRBV12-3 or TRBV12-4 to TRBJ1-1; possibly TRBD1 for D (6 bases). V was shortened by 6 bases and J by 10 bases, with 12 bases between the two germline ends. CDR3 length: 11 amino acids. The CDR3: CASSRGWVAFF. In nucleotides, the CDR3 is TGTGCCAGCAGCAGGGGTTGGGTAGCTTTCTTT.

About this clone itself: Other DNA sequences in this specimen translate into the identical CDR3. The V call is TRBV2, the J call TRBJ2-5; D might be TRBD1 (5 bases). CDR3 length: 14 residues. CDR1 and CDR2 (germline): SNHLY, FYNNEI. Between the trimmed V and J ends, which lost 1 base and 2 bases, there was a span of 8 bases. The CDR3 reads CASSEGGQQETQYF. The CDR3, as DNA: TGTGCCAGCAGTGAAGGGGGCCAGCAAGAGACCCAGTACTTC.

This clone has just one count. The rearrangement links TRBV10-3 to TRBJ1-1, with D possibly matching TRBD1 (5 bases). With 5 bases removed from V and 4 bases from J, the gap between germline ends came to 14 bases. CDR1 and CDR2 (germline): ENHRY, SYGVKD. The CDR3 is 14 amino acids. CDR3 in DNA: TGTGCCATCAGTCCCGCCGACAGTTCCACTGAAGCTTTCTTT. Translated: CAISPADSSTEAFF.

The genes are TRBV4-1 and TRBJ1-1, with D unclear. CDR3 length: 15 amino acids. The V and J ends lost 4 bases and 1 base respectively, with 13 bases between them. Germline V CDR1 and CDR2: MGHRA, YSYEKL. CDR3 coding DNA: TGCGCCAGCAGCCGGGAGGTGGGCGAGAACACTGAAGCTTTCTTT. It encodes CASSREVGENTEAFF.

This chain joins TRBV11-1 and TRBJ1-3, with a weak D call TRBD1 (6 bases). The ends were cut back, 3 bases at V and 0 bases at J, with 12 bases in the middle. Germline V gene lookup returns CDR1 SGHAT and CDR2 FQDESV (reference sequence). The CDR3 contains 16 residues. The CDR3 sequence is CASSFSGGLSGNTIYF. In DNA, the CDR3 is TGTGCCAGCAGCTTCAGCGGGGGCCTCTCTGGAAACACCATATATTTT.